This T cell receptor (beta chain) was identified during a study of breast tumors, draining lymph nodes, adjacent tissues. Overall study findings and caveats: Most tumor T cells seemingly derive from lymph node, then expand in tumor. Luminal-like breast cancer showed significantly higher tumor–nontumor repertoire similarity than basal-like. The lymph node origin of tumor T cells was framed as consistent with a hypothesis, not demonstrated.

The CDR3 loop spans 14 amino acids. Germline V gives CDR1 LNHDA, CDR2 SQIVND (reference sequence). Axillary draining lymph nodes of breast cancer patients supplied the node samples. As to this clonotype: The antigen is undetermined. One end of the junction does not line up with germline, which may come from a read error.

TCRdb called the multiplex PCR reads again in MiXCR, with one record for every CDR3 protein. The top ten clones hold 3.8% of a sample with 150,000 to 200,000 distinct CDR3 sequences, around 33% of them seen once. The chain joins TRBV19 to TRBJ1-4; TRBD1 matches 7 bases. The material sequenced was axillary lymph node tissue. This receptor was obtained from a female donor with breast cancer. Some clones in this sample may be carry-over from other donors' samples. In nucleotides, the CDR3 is TGTGCCAGTAGGACAGGGATGTCTGGTGAAGAACTGTTTTTT. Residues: CASRTGMSGEELFF. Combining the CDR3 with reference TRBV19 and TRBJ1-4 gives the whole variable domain DGGITQSPKYLFRKEGQNVTLSCEQNLNHDAMYWYRQDPGQGLRLIYYSQIVNDFQKGDIAEGYSVSREKKESFPLTVTSAQKNPTAFYLCASRTGMSGEELFFGSGTQLSVL.